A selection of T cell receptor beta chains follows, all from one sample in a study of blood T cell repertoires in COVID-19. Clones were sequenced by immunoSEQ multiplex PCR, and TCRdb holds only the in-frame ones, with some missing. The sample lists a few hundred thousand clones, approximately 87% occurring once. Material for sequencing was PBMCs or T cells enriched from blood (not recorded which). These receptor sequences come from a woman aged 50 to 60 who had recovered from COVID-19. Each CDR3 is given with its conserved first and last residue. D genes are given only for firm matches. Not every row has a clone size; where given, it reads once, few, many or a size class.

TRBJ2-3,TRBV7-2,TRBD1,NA,TGTGCCAGCGGCCCCAGGGGGCCCACAGATACGCAGTATTTT,CASGPRGPTDTQYF
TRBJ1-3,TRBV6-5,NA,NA,TGTGCCAGCAGTTACGCCGGAGCTCTCTCTGGAAACACCATATATTTT,CASSYAGALSGNTIYF
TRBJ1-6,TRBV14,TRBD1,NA,TGTGCCAGCAGGATGACAGGGGAACGTAATTCACCCCTCCACTTT,CASRMTGERNSPLHF
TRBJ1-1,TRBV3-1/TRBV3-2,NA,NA,TGTGCCAGCAGACCGCTGGCAGGGGACACTGAAGCTTTCTTT,CASRPLAGDTEAFF
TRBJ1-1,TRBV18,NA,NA,TGTGCCAGCTCACCATCCAGGGCACCGAACACTGAAGCTTTCTTT,CASSPSRAPNTEAFF
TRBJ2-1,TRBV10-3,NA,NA,TGTGCCGTCGTCGGGGTCGACAATGAGCAGTTCTTC,CAVVGVDNEQFF
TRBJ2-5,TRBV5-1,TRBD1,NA,TGCGCCAGCAGCTTGGGGATAGGACAGGGACAAGAGACCCAGTACTTC,CASSLGIGQGQETQYF
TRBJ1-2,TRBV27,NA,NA,TGTGCCAGCAGTTTATCCCGGAACTATGGCTACACCTTC,CASSLSRNYGYTF
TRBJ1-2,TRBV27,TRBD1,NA,TGTGCCAGCAGCCAACAGGGGCTTTTCTATGGCTACACCTTC,CASSQQGLFYGYTF
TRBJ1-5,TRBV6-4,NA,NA,TGTGCCAGCAGTGTGGGGGCAAACCAGCCCCAGCATTTT,CASSVGANQPQHF
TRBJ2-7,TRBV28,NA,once,TGTGCCACCGGGGGGCGGTCCTACGAGCAGTACTTC,CATGGRSYEQYF
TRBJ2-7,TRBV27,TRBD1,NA,TGTGCCAGCAGTTCCCGGGACAGCCCCTACGAGCAGTACTTC,CASSSRDSPYEQYF
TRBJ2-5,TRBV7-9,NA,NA,TGTGCCAGCAGCGGGAGATCCAGGGAGACCCAGTACTTC,CASSGRSRETQYF
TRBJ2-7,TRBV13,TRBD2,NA,TGTGCCAGCAGCACTAGGTTCCTAGCGGGGCTCGAGCAGTACTTC,CASSTRFLAGLEQYF
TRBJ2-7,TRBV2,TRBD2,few,TGTGCCAGCAGTGCAATAGCGGGGGTCTACGAGCAGTACTTC,CASSAIAGVYEQYF
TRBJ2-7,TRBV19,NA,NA,TGTGCCAGTAGTATGAGGGACTTTCCATTGGGGCAGTACTTC,CASSMRDFPLGQYF
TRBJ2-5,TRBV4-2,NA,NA,TGTGCCAGCAGCCAAGAGGCCGTCCTAGAGACCCAGTACTTC,CASSQEAVLETQYF
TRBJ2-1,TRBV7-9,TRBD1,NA,TGTGCCAGCAGCTCAATACAGGGGCGCCCCTACAATGAGCAGTTCTTC,CASSSIQGRPYNEQFF
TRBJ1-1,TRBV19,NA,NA,TGTGCCAGTACCCTAGGGGCCATGAACACTGAAGCTTTCTTT,CASTLGAMNTEAFF
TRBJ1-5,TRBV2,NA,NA,TGTGCCAGCTGGGAGGTGGACTGGGATAGCAATCAGCCCCAGCATTTT,CASWEVDWDSNQPQHF
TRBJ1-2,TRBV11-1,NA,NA,TGTGCCAGCAGCCTGACCGCAGGGCCCGATGGCTACACCTTC,CASSLTAGPDGYTF
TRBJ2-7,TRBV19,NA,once,TGTGCCAGTAGATCTTCAGGGGGGTACGAGCAGTACTTC,CASRSSGGYEQYF
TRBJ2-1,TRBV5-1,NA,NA,TGCGCCAGCAGCTTGGCGGGGGGCCTTTTTTATGAGCAGTTCTTC,CASSLAGGLFYEQFF
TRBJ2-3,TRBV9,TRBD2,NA,TGTGCCAGCAGCGTGACTAGCGGGGGACTCAGCACAGATACGCAGTATTTT,CASSVTSGGLSTDTQYF
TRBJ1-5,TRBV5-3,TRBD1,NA,TGTGCCAGAAGCCTCAGGGGGCCCTGTCAGCCCCAGCATTTT,CARSLRGPCQPQHF
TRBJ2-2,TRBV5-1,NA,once,TGCGCCAGCAGCTTGGAGCTGGGCCGGGAGCTGTTTTTT,CASSLELGRELFF
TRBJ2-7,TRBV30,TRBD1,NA,TGTGCCTGGAGCGGGGTCGACAGGGGCTACGAGCAGTACTTC,CAWSGVDRGYEQYF
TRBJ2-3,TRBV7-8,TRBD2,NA,TGTGCCAGCAGCCAGGGACTAGCCTTTACAGATACGCAGTATTTT,CASSQGLAFTDTQYF
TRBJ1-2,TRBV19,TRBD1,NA,TGTGCCAGTCGACCTGGACAGGGGTACTATGGCTACACCTTC,CASRPGQGYYGYTF
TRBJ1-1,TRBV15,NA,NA,TGTGCCACCAGCAGAGACGTGGGGAGCACTGAAGCTTTCTTT,CATSRDVGSTEAFF
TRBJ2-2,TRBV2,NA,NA,TGTGCCAGCAGTGACGCTTCCGCGGGCGGGGAGCTGTTTTTT,CASSDASAGGELFF
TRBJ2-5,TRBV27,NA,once,TGTGCCAGCGGCCTCGGGGGTCAAGAGACCCAGTACTTC,CASGLGGQETQYF
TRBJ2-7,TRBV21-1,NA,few,TGTGCCAGCAGCAAATCTGGCGGTTACCTACCCTACGAGCAGTACTTC,CASSKSGGYLPYEQYF
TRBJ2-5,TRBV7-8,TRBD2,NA,TGTGCCAGCAGCCCACCGACTAGCGGGGGGTACACGGGTCCCGAGACCCAGTACTTC,CASSPPTSGGYTGPETQYF
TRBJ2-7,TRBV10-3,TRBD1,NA,TGTGCCATCAGACGGACAGGGGACAGGTCCGAGCAGTACTTC,CAIRRTGDRSEQYF
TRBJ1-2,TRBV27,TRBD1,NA,TGTGCCAGCAGTTTAAGTGCAGGGGGCTATGGCTACACCTTC,CASSLSAGGYGYTF
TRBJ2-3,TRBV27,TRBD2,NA,TGTGCCAGCAGTTTAGGGGTTCTAGCGGGGGCTAGCACAGATACGCAGTATTTT,CASSLGVLAGASTDTQYF
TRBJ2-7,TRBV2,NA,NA,TGTGCCAGCAGTGTACAGGGTTACTACGAGCAGTACTTC,CASSVQGYYEQYF
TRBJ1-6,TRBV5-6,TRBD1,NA,TGTGCCAGCAGCTCGTTGGGACAGTCAAATTCACCCCTCCACTTT,CASSSLGQSNSPLHF
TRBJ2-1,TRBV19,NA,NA,TGTGCCAGTAGTACCCGAAGCGGGCCGGTCTCCTACAATGAGCAGTTCTTC,CASSTRSGPVSYNEQFF
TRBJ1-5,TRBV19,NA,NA,TGTGCCAGTAGTATGGTCTTACTTGGGAGTCAGCCCCAGCATTTT,CASSMVLLGSQPQHF
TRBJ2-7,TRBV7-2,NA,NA,TGTGCCAGCAGCCCAAATCGACAGTTAATCAGCTCCTACGAGCAGTACTTC,CASSPNRQLISSYEQYF
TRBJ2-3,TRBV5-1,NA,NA,TGCGCCAGCAGCTTGGCTACTCGAGGGACAGATACGCAGTATTTT,CASSLATRGTDTQYF
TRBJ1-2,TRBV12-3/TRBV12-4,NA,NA,TGTGCCAGCAGTTTAGTACAGGGTAACGGCTACACCTTC,CASSLVQGNGYTF
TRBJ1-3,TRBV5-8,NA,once,TGTGCCAGCAGCTTGCGTGGAAACACCATATATTTT,CASSLRGNTIYF
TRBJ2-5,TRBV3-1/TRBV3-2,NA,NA,TGTGCCAGCAGCCATTGGGGGGGGGCTGAGGAGACCCAGTACTTC,CASSHWGGAEETQYF
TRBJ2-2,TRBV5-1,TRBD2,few,TGCGCCAGCAGCGGGGAGGGCGGCGTCACCGGGGAGCTGTTTTTT,CASSGEGGVTGELFF
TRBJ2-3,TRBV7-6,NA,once,TGTGCCAGCAGCTTGTCGGACTGGCGGGGAGATACGCAGTATTTT,CASSLSDWRGDTQYF
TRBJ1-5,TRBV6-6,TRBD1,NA,TGTGCCAGCAGTCAACATTTCGAGACAGGGGAGGTGGTGGATCAGCCCCAGCATTTT,CASSQHFETGEVVDQPQHF
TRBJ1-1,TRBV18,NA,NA,TGTGCCAGCTCACCACCGATGGGGGCAGGCACTGAAGCTTTCTTT,CASSPPMGAGTEAFF